The entry below gives a single T cell receptor (beta chain) sequence along with its context. This receptor's antigen is unknown. There are no base qualities to consult, and no much larger clone falls within one base. Each collaborating institution followed its own protocols to collect whole blood in K2EDTA tubes. For TCRbeta analysis, collaborators shipped samples in one of three forms: frozen whole blood, isolated PBMCs, or DNA extracted from either of those sample types. This specimen comes from a study of blood T cell repertoires in COVID-19 (TCRdb year 2020). A note on the overall study: Samples covering the acute and convalescent phases of COVID-19 were provided by collaborators in the United States, Italy and Spain. The prospective study material was composed of cDNA or gDNA derived from T cells, B-cell-depleted T cells, or PBMCs. Deeply sampled blood TCRbeta repertoires from subjects exposed to, actively infected with, or recovered from COVID-19 were included in the dataset. The repertoires were released in a freely available public database meant as a resource for research on the immune response to SARS-CoV-2. The samples were drawn from two sources: the first 160 participants of the ongoing ImmuneRACE study, and 1,000 to 1,500 subjects contributed by 6 global collaborators. A de-identified subject ID, COVID-19 status, age in years and sex were almost always included in the sample metadata. HLA class I and class II types, where available, came from metadata supplied by the sample provider rather than from assay-based typing. General study outcomes and caveats: The quantity of clinical and demographic metadata differed by source and by participant and was supplied without curation.

Including cysteine and phenylalanine, the CDR3 has 16 amino acids. The CDR3 DNA has 48 bases and is translated from base 1. In the germline V gene, CDR1 corresponds to SGHRS and CDR2 to YFSETQ. The junction shows trimming of 0 bases on V and 1 base on J, plus 12 bases between the germline ends. TCRbeta CDR3 regions were amplified from genomic DNA using the immunoSEQ Assay, a bias-controlled multiplex PCR. The paper's processing steps were these. The number of nucleated cells in each sample was estimated by amplification of reference gene primers within the assay. To quantify the absolute abundance of each unique TCRbeta CDR3 rearrangement, sequence reads were collapsed and filtered. Productive Simpson clonality was computed per sample as the square root of Simpson's diversity index over productive rearrangements. The table was pulled from immuneACCESS by TCRdb, which kept in-frame rearrangements only. Such tables lose some clones; where checked, under half of the loss comes from unresolved V genes, and the rest has no known cause. From that table come the V and J calls and clone size; the DNA was used to work out D and trimming. Counted in this sample were approximately 170,000 clones; approximately 87% of them appeared once. 3.5% to 4.5% of the sample is held by the ten biggest clonotypes.

The V gene is TRBV5-1 and the J gene is TRBJ2-3; the D gene identity is not certain. This TCR derives from a woman in her sixties or seventies with acute or convalescent COVID-19. Material for sequencing was peripheral blood. The bases read TGCGCCAGCAGCTTGGACCCCGTCCCGGGCACAGATACGCAGTATTTT. This gives the protein CASSLDPVPGTDTQYF.